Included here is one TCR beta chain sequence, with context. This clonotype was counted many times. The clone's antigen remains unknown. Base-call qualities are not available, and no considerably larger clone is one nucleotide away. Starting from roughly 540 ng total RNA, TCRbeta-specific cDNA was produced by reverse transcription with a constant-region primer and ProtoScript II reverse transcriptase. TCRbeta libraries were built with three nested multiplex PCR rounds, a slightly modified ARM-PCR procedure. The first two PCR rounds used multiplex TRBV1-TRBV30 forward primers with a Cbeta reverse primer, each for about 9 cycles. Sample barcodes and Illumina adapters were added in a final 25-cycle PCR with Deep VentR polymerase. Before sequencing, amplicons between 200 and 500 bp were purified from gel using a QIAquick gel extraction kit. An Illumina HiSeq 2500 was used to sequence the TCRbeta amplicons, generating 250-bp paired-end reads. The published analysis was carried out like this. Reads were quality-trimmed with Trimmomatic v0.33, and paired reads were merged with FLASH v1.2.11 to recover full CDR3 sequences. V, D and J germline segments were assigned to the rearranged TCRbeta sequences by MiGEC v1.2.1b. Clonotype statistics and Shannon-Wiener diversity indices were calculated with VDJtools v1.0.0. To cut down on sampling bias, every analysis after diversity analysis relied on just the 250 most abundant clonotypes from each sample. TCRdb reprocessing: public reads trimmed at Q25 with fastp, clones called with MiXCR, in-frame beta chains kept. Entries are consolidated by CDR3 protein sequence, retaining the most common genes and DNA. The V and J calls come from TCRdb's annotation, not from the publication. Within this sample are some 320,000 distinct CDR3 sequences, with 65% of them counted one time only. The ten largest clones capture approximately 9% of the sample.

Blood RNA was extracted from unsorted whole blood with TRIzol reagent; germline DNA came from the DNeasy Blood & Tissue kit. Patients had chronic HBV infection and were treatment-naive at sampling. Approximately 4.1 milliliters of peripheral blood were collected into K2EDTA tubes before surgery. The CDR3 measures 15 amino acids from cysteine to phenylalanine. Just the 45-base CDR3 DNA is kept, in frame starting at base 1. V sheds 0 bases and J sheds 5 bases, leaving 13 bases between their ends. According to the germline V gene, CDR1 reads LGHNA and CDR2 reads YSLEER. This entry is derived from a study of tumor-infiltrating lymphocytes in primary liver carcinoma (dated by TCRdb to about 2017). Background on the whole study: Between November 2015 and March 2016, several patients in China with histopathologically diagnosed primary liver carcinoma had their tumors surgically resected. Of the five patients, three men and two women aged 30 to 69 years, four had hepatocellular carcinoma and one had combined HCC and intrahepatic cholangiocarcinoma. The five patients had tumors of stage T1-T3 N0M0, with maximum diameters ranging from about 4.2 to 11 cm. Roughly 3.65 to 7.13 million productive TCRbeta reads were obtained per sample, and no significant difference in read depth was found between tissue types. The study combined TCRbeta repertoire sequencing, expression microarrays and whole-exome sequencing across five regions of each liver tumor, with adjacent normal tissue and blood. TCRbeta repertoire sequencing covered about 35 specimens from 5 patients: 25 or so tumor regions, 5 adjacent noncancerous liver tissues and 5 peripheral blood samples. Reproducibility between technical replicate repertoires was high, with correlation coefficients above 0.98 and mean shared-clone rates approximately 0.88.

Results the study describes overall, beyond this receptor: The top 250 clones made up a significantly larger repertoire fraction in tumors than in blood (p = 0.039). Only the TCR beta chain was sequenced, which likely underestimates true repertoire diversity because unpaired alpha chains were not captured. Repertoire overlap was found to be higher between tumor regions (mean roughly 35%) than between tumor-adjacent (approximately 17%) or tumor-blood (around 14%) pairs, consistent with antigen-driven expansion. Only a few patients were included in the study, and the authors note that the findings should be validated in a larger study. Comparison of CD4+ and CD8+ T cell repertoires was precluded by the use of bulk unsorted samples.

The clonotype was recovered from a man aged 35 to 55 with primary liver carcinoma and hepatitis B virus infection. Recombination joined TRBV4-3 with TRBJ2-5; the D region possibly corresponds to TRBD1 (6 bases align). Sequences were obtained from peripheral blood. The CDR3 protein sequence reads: CASSQDPQGSETQYF. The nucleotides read TGCGCCAGCAGCCAAGATCCTCAGGGGTCGGAGACCCAGTACTTC.